Each of the 29 T cell receptor beta chains below was sequenced from the same sample in a study of identical twins. TCRdb re-analysed the 5' RACE reads in MiXCR, keeping a single row per CDR3 protein. The sample shows 1.5 million to 2 million distinct CDR3 sequences, roughly 35% of them seen only once. The sample was cord blood. The receptors here all came from a newborn girl in good health.

This clonotype has at least ten counts. V gene TRBV5-5 combines with J gene TRBJ2-3, with 7 positions matching TRBD2. This CDR3 region has 17 residues. Trimming took 1 base from V and 2 from J; bases not matched to a gene: 10. The V gene's germline CDR1 is SGHKS and CDR2 YYEKEE (reference sequence). The CDR3 sequence: CASSLFVSGGATDTQYF. For the CDR3, the DNA is TGTGCCAGCAGCTTGTTCGTCTCGGGGGGAGCCACAGATACGCAGTATTTT.

This clonotype came up many times. V and J are TRBV4-1 and TRBJ2-3, with D possibly being TRBD2 (6 bases). Germline values: CDR1 MGHRA, CDR2 YSYEKL. CDR3 length: 14 residues. The germline V and J ends were trimmed by 1 base and 7 bases, with 12 bases remaining between them. CDR3 in amino acids: CASSQAGVRYTQYF. In DNA, the CDR3 is TGCGCCAGCAGCCAAGCGGGGGTTCGTTATACGCAGTATTTT.

The rearrangement uses TRBV6-6 and TRBJ1-2, with 9 bases fitting TRBD1. Germline CDR1 is MNHNY and CDR2 is SVGAGI (reference sequence). V was clipped by 4 bases and J by 4 bases; unmatched bases: 4. This CDR3 has 14 amino acids. CDR3 region: CASSWDRVTYGYTF. CDR3 DNA: TGTGCCAGCAGTTGGGACAGGGTAACCTATGGCTACACCTTC.

In this sample, this clonotype turned up a few times. V usage is TRBV30 and J usage is TRBJ1-1; D may be TRBD1 (5 bases). CDR3 size: 12 residues. V gave up 0 bases and J gave up 5 bases, with 7 bases separating them. The germline CDR1 and CDR2 sequences are GTSNPN and SVGIG (reference sequence). This CDR3 reads CAWSVRGTEAFF. In nucleotides, the CDR3 is TGTGCCTGGAGTGTACGGGGGACTGAAGCTTTCTTT.

The chain links TRBV11-2 to TRBJ2-5, with TRBD2 matching 7 bases. Germline CDR1 and CDR2: SGHAT and FQNNGV. With 3 bases clipped from V and 11 bases from J, the junction kept 18 bases outside the gene matches. The CDR3 is made up of 16 amino acids. CDR3 protein: CASSLGGWEKDNEQYF. CDR3 sequence (DNA): TGTGCCAGCAGCTTGGGGGGGTGGGAGAAGGACAATGAGCAGTACTTC. The full variable domain, its missing parts supplied by reference TRBV11-2 and TRBJ2-5, is EAGVAQSPRYKIIEKRQSVAFWCNPISGHATLYWYQQILGQGPKLLIQFQNNGVVDDSQLPKDRFSAERLKGVDSTLKIQPAKLEDSAVYLCASSLGGWEKDNEQYFGPGTRLLVL.

CDR3 in amino acids: CATSSSVGHATDTQYF. The CDR3 nucleotides are TGTGCCACCAGCTCAAGTGTGGGACACGCCACGGATACGCAGTATTTT. The chain is built from TRBV15 and TRBJ2-3; D may be TRBD1 (6 bases). The V end was cut by 5 bases, the J end by 6 bases, with 21 bases between. Germline CDR1 and CDR2: LNHNV and YYDKDF (reference sequence). The CDR3 sequence is 16 residues long. The complete variable domain, with remaining parts taken from reference TRBV15 and TRBJ2-3, reads DAMVIQNPRYQVTQFGKPVTLSCSQTLNHNVMYWYQQKSSQAPKLLFHYYDKDFNNEADTPDNFQSRRPNTSFCFLDIRSPGLGDTAMYLCATSSSVGHATDTQYFGPGTRLTVL.

This chain links TRBV9 with TRBJ2-3, with D hard to call. CDR1 and CDR2 from the germline V gene are SGDLS and YYNGEE. CDR3 length equals 14 residues. Trimming cost V 0 bases and J 2 bases, with 7 bases left between them. The CDR3 DNA follows: TGTGCCAGCAGCGTAGATGCGGACACAGATACGCAGTATTTT. This sequence encodes CASSVDADTDTQYF.

A note on this clonotype: This CDR3 fails to terminate in the conserved phenylalanine or tryptophan, so it likely reflects a read error. The chain carries TRBV4-2 and TRBJ2-3; the match to TRBD2 covers 10 bases. The germline V gene has CDR1 LGHNA and CDR2 YNFKEQ. Trimming at V came to 0 bases and at J to 3 bases, leaving 3 bases not matched to a gene. CDR3 length: 16 residues. CDR3 residues: CASSQDASGGTDTQYY. Written as DNA, the CDR3 is TGTGCCAGCAGCCAAGATGCTAGCGGGGGTACAGATACGCAGTATTAT.

Ten or more counts support this clonotype. The genes are TRBV5-1 and TRBJ2-1, with no clear D. Germline V gene lookup returns CDR1 SGHRS and CDR2 YFSETQ. This CDR3 is 15 amino acids long. The ends were cut back, 1 base at V and 0 bases at J, with 8 bases in the middle. The CDR3 nucleotides read TGCGCCAGCAGCTTGCGCGAGAGCTCCTACAATGAGCAGTTCTTC. Translation gives CASSLRESSYNEQFF.

V gene TRBV7-2 combines with J gene TRBJ2-2; D unclear. The CDR3 contains 14 residues. The V end was cut by 2 bases, the J end by 0 bases, with 4 bases between. CDR1 is SGHTA and CDR2 is FQGNSA in the germline V gene. The CDR3 protein is CASSLMSNTGELFF. The CDR3 nucleotides are TGTGCCAGCAGCTTAATGTCGAACACCGGGGAGCTGTTTTTT.

The chain employs TRBV28 and TRBJ2-3, with a possible D match to TRBD2 (6 bases). Trimming left V 5 bases short and J 8 bases short, with 23 bases between. The CDR3 consists of 16 residues. Germline loops: CDR1 MDHEN, CDR2 SYDVKM. CDR3 in amino acids: CASSLPNSGPLRTQYF. CDR3 bases: TGTGCCAGCAGTCTCCCGAATAGCGGCCCTCTTCGTACGCAGTATTTT.

A few counts support this clonotype. The rearrangement links TRBV5-1 to TRBJ2-7, with 9 nucleotides matching TRBD2. The germline V gene encodes CDR1 SGHRS and CDR2 YFSETQ. Unmatched junction bases numbered 11, after V lost 3 bases and J lost 7 bases. The CDR3 consists of 15 residues. The CDR3 sequence: CASSSGLASSNEQYF. The CDR3 region has the DNA TGCGCCAGCAGCTCCGGACTAGCGTCGAGCAATGAGCAGTACTTC.

This clonotype was counted a few times. A junction end diverges from the germline sequence, so it may reflect a read error. This chain connects TRBV6-1 to TRBJ2-3, with D possibly matching TRBD2 (6 bases). The CDR3 is 15 amino acids. CDR1 MNHNS and CDR2 SASEGT come from the germline V gene. CDR3 DNA sequence: TGTGCCAGCAGAGAAGCGGGCACCCTCACAGATACGCAGTATTTT. Amino acids: CASREAGTLTDTQYF.

The V gene is TRBV14, the J gene TRBJ1-1, with D tentatively TRBD1 (5 bases). Germline lookup yields CDR1 SGHDN and CDR2 FVKESK. Trimming removed 0 bases from V and 0 bases from J, with 11 bases in between. This CDR3 is built from 16 residues. In nucleotides, the CDR3 is TGTGCCAGCAGCCAAGATTACGGGGCCATGAACACTGAAGCTTTCTTT. The encoded protein is CASSQDYGAMNTEAFF.

This clonotype was seen a handful of times. The V and J genes are TRBV6-5 and TRBJ1-2, with 10 bases aligning to TRBD1. Germline V gene data show CDR1 as MNHEY and CDR2 as SVGAGI. The CDR3 totals 18 residues. V gave up 2 bases and J gave up 5 bases; unmatched junction bases: 14. The CDR3 sequence is CASSYRGTGAPELYGYTF. The DNA of the CDR3 is TGTGCCAGCAGTTACCGCGGGACAGGGGCCCCCGAACTTTATGGCTACACCTTC.

This chain connects TRBV18 to TRBJ2-1; a weak D match, TRBD1 (5 bases). Germline V gene sequence: CDR1 KGHSH, CDR2 LQKENI. V dropped 5 bases and J dropped 12 bases, with 17 bases sitting between them. The CDR3 sequence is 13 residues long. CDR3 region: CASSYSNSGAQFF. The CDR3 DNA reads as TGTGCCAGCTCATACTCCAACTCTGGGGCGCAGTTCTTC.

This clonotype was detected only a few times. The CDR3 protein is CASSSALAGHRETQYF. The CDR3 DNA sequence: TGTGCCAGCAGCTCGGCACTAGCGGGTCATAGAGAGACCCAGTACTTC. The chain links TRBV4-2 to TRBJ2-5; 9 nucleotides line up with TRBD2. The CDR3 runs to 16 residues. Germline V gene sequence: CDR1 LGHNA, CDR2 YNFKEQ. The V segment lost 5 bases and the J segment 4 bases; nucleotides outside the gene matches: 11.

This clonotype appeared many times. The V gene is TRBV12-3 or TRBV12-4, the J gene TRBJ1-5; D perhaps matches TRBD1 (5 bases). Trimming pared 7 bases from V and 2 bases from J, leaving 9 bases between. This CDR3 spans 13 amino acids. DNA for the CDR3: TGTGCCAGCACCCAACAGGGCAATCAGCCCCAGCATTTT. The encoded protein is CASTQQGNQPQHF.

This clonotype turned up a few times. The V call is TRBV20-1, the J call TRBJ1-5; perhaps TRBD1 as D (6 bases). V was pared by 6 bases and J by 2 bases, with 17 bases between. The CDR3 covers 15 residues. Germline CDR1 reads DFQATT; CDR2 reads SNEGSKA (reference sequence). The CDR3 coding sequence is TGCAGTGCCCGCCTTACAGGGAAGGGCAATCAGCCCCAGCATTTT. It encodes CSARLTGKGNQPQHF.

This clonotype was observed a few times. V and J are TRBV18 and TRBJ1-6; a possible D gene is TRBD1 (5 bases). Trimming cost V 0 bases and J 6 bases, with 9 bases left between them. The CDR3 is made up of 15 amino acids. Germline V gene lookup returns CDR1 KGHSH and CDR2 LQKENI. This CDR3 reads CASSPPVGPNSPLHF. DNA of the CDR3: TGTGCCAGCTCACCACCGGTGGGGCCTAATTCACCCCTCCACTTT.

Only a few counts were recorded for this clonotype. The chain has TRBV20-1 and TRBJ2-1; D is unclear. This CDR3 has 14 residues. V was pared by 5 bases and J by 0 bases, with 11 bases between. Germline-derived CDR1 and CDR2 are DFQATT and SNEGSKA (reference sequence). DNA of the CDR3: TGCAGTGCTTCCGACTCGAGCTCCTACAATGAGCAGTTCTTC. Protein sequence: CSASDSSSYNEQFF.

This clonotype has only one observation. Here the CDR3 DNA reads TGCAGTGCTAGGCCACTAGCGCCGCCCACAGATACGCAGTATTTT. Protein: CSARPLAPPTDTQYF. The chain combines TRBV20-1 with TRBJ2-3; the match to TRBD2 covers 7 bases. The CDR3 runs 15 residues. Germline V gene sequence: CDR1 DFQATT, CDR2 SNEGSKA (reference sequence). The J segment lost 2 bases and the V segment lost 3 bases, leaving 8 bases of the junction unmatched.

Worth noting for this clonotype: With a much larger clone just one base away, this may be a read error. The chain combines TRBV12-3 or TRBV12-4 with TRBJ2-3; 8 nucleotides align to TRBD2. With 10 bases clipped from V and 0 bases from J, the junction kept 6 bases outside the gene matches. The CDR3 loop spans 14 amino acids. The CDR3 protein is CANRSGVSTDTQYF. Written as DNA, the CDR3 is TGTGCCAACCGTAGCGGGGTCAGCACAGATACGCAGTATTTT.

This chain connects TRBV4-1 to TRBJ1-2; no firm D call. Looked up from germline, CDR1 is MGHRA and CDR2 is YSYEKL. The CDR3 spans 15 residues. The V gene lost 0 bases and the J gene lost 2 bases, with 10 bases spanning the gap. CDR3 bases: TGCGCCAGCAGCCAAGAAAGGCAACCCAACTATGGCTACACCTTC. Encoded protein: CASSQERQPNYGYTF.

This clonotype turned up a few times. The chain links TRBV12-3 or TRBV12-4 to TRBJ2-7, with 11 bases matching TRBD2. The junction had 7 bases not matched to a gene; V was cut back by 6 bases and J by 3 bases. The CDR3 sequence is 15 residues long. CDR3 sequence: CASRSLAGGFYEQYF. Written as DNA, the CDR3 is TGTGCCAGCAGGTCGCTAGCGGGGGGTTTCTACGAGCAGTACTTC.

This clonotype was detected ten times or more. The chain employs TRBV6-5 and TRBJ1-2, with a tentative D call TRBD1 (5 bases). The CDR3 sequence is 13 residues long. The germline V gene has CDR1 MNHEY and CDR2 SVGAGI. Trimming stripped 6 bases from V and 5 bases from J, with 13 bases between. CDR3 region: CASRQTVRYGYTF. The CDR3 coding sequence is TGTGCCAGCAGGCAGACAGTTAGATATGGCTACACCTTC.

V is TRBV10-3 and J is TRBJ1-2, with TRBD1 matching over 7 bases. CDR1 is ENHRY, CDR2 SYGVKD, per germline. The CDR3 consists of 13 residues. The V segment lost 7 bases and the J segment 4 bases; nucleotides outside the gene matches: 6. This CDR3 reads CAIKSQGVYGYTF. In DNA, the CDR3 is TGTGCCATCAAGTCGCAGGGGGTCTATGGCTACACCTTC.

A few counts support this clonotype. J is TRBJ2-5 and V is TRBV2; D may be TRBD1 (6 bases). The DNA end is more similar to TRBJ2-7, so the J call may be wrong. Germline loops: CDR1 SNHLY, CDR2 FYNNEI. This CDR3 has 14 residues. The CDR3 region is CASRTRQERYEQYF. The CDR3 DNA follows: TGTGCCAGCAGGACGCGACAGGAACGGTACGAGCAGTACTTC.

Details on this clonotype: A much larger clone sits a single nucleotide away, making a read error possible. The chain has TRBV7-2 and TRBJ1-4; perhaps TRBD1 as D (6 bases). This CDR3 is 15 amino acids long. Per germline, CDR1 SGHTA and CDR2 FQGNSA. CDR3 nucleotide sequence: TGTGCCAGCAGCTTAGGAACAGGGAGGGGTGAAAACCTGTTTTTT. This sequence encodes CASSLGTGRGENLFF.